These 5 T cell receptor beta chains originate from one sample sequenced in a study of T cell changes during pregnancy in multiple sclerosis. Some clones are missing from TCRdb's copy, which holds only in-frame ones; the method was immunoSEQ multiplex PCR. The table has around 33,000 clones, about 90% seen once. The sequencing used CD8+ T cells from peripheral blood mononuclear cells, collected in the third trimester of pregnancy. The receptors were sampled from a female donor with multiple sclerosis, enrolled in a pregnancy study.

The chain joins TRBV4-2 to TRBJ2-7; maybe TRBD2 (5 bases). V lost 4 bases to trimming and J lost 0 bases, with 16 bases between them. From germline, CDR1 is LGHNA and CDR2 YNFKEQ. This CDR3 region has 16 residues. The CDR3 reads CASSPAGEGSSYEQYF. The CDR3, as DNA: TGTGCCAGCAGCCCCGCCGGAGAGGGAAGCTCCTACGAGCAGTACTTC.

The rearrangement joins TRBV18 to TRBJ2-3; 9 nucleotides agree with TRBD1. This CDR3 has 15 residues. Trimming removed 4 bases from V and 1 base from J; junction bases left unmatched: 3. Per the germline V gene, CDR1 is KGHSH and CDR2 is LQKENI. CDR3 residues: CASSLRTGGTDTQYF. CDR3 bases: TGTGCCAGCTCACTTCGGACAGGGGGCACAGATACGCAGTATTTT.

V is TRBV6-5 and J is TRBJ1-3; D unresolved. This CDR3 spans 14 amino acids. The germline V gene has CDR1 MNHEY and CDR2 SVGAGI. V gave up 0 bases and J gave up 8 bases, with 11 bases separating them. The CDR3 DNA reads as TGTGCCAGCAGTTACTCCGAGAGGGCGGACACCATATATTTT. Its protein is CASSYSERADTIYF.

This clone was detected only once. The chain employs TRBV4-3 and TRBJ1-2; D ambiguous. Germline V gene lookup returns CDR1 LGHNA and CDR2 YSLEER. Trimming pared 4 bases from V and 0 bases from J, leaving 9 bases between. This CDR3 comprises 14 residues. CDR3 sequence: CASSPELANYGYTF. The CDR3 DNA reads TGCGCCAGCAGCCCCGAACTAGCTAACTATGGCTACACCTTC.

V usage is TRBV10-3 and J usage is TRBJ2-2; TRBD1 is a possible D gene (5 bases). The CDR3 has 11 amino acids. Germline V gene data show CDR1 as ENHRY and CDR2 as SYGVKD. Trimming removed 9 bases from V and 6 bases from J, with 8 bases in between. The CDR3 loop reads CAMAQAGELFF. The CDR3 region has the DNA TGTGCCATGGCACAGGCCGGGGAGCTGTTTTTT.